This T cell receptor beta chain was recovered during a study of CD8 T cells in Susac syndrome. The CDR3 totals 15 residues. Germline V gene data show CDR1 as SGHTA and CDR2 as FQGTGA. Trimming at V came to 5 bases and at J to 2 bases, leaving 7 bases not matched to a gene. The RNA, roughly 0.45 to 1 ug, was put through reverse transcription using random hexamers. Using its own MiXCR run on the immunoSEQ multiplex PCR reads, TCRdb lists one record per CDR3 protein. The table lists approximately 90,000 distinct CDR3 sequences, 90% to 95% of them singletons. This clonotype was seen more than once but under ten times.

Sequencing was carried out using CD8+ T cells from PBMCs. The chain uses TRBV7-3 and TRBJ2-3, with 7 bases fitting TRBD1. The receptor's source is a human donor in good health. Here the CDR3 reads CASSPGTATTDTQYF. DNA of the CDR3: TGTGCCAGCAGCCCCGGGACAGCAACCACAGATACGCAGTATTTT.